These 27 T cell receptor beta chains were sequenced from one sample in a study of a mutant IDH1 vaccine in newly diagnosed glioma. Method: immunoSEQ multiplex PCR; TCRdb's copy keeps in-frame clones and lacks some. This sample has tens of thousands of clones; more than 85% occur once, and the top ten carry approximately 2%. The antigens for these receptors are not known. Described time point: week 35, safety follow-up. Vaccination comprised doses that each held 300 ug of mutant IDH1 20-mer peptide, plus topical imiquimod. The input for sequencing was PBMCs, taken from a glioma patient whose treatment included an IDH1 peptide vaccine. Source of these receptors: a young man with glioma.

This clone has just one count. V usage is TRBV28 and J usage is TRBJ1-2, with D unresolved. Trimming cost V 10 bases and J 5 bases, with 14 bases left between them. Per germline, CDR1 MDHEN and CDR2 SYDVKM. The CDR3 is 12 residues long. The CDR3 loop is CATSGVEYGYTF. The CDR3 DNA sequence: TGTGCCACCTCCGGGGTCGAGTATGGCTACACCTTC.

The chain joins TRBV9 to TRBJ1-5, with TRBD1 identical over 9 bases. This CDR3 contains 14 residues. With 4 bases clipped from V and 5 bases from J, the junction kept 4 bases outside the gene matches. CDR1 is SGDLS, CDR2 YYNGEE, per germline. In DNA, the CDR3 is TGTGCCAGCAGCCGGGACAGGGCGGATCAGCCCCAGCATTTT. Translation: CASSRDRADQPQHF. The whole variable domain, filled in from reference TRBV9 and TRBJ1-5, reads DSGVTQTPKHLITATGQRVTLRCSPRSGDLSVYWYQQSLDQGLQFLIQYYNGEERAKGNILERFSAQQFPDLHSELNLSSLELGDSALYFCASSRDRADQPQHFGDGTRLSIL.

V is TRBV7-9 and J is TRBJ2-7; 7 bases map to TRBD1. CDR1 is SEHNR and CDR2 is FQNEAQ in the germline V gene (reference sequence). V trimming: 5 bases; J trimming: 4 bases; junction bases outside the gene matches: 11. CDR3 length: 15 amino acids. CDR3 DNA: TGTGCCAGCAGCCTAGGGGACAGTCCTGGATACGAGCAGTACTTC. It translates to CASSLGDSPGYEQYF.

The J gene is TRBJ1-1, the V gene TRBV5-8, with a weak D call TRBD1 (6 bases). The germline V gene encodes CDR1 SGHTS and CDR2 YDEGEE. This CDR3 contains 16 residues. V lost 6 bases to trimming and J lost 2 bases, with 20 bases between them. The CDR3: CASTIIGGGFNTEAFF. The CDR3 nucleotides are TGTGCCAGCACTATAATAGGGGGGGGCTTTAACACTGAAGCTTTCTTT.

V gene TRBV7-9 combines with J gene TRBJ2-1, with D hard to call. V was cut by 4 bases and J by 0 bases, with 16 bases left in between. Germline V gene sequence: CDR1 SEHNR, CDR2 FQNEAQ (reference sequence). This CDR3 is 17 amino acids long. CDR3 bases: TGTGCCAGCAGCTCTTCAAGGTCCACGAGCTCCTACAATGAGCAGTTCTTC. Translation gives CASSSSRSTSSYNEQFF.

The chain is built from TRBV6-1 and TRBJ1-4; D unresolved. The CDR3 sequence is 13 residues long. The V gene's germline CDR1 is MNHNS and CDR2 SASEGT. Trimming stripped 7 bases from V and 4 bases from J, with 10 bases between. DNA of the CDR3: TGTGCCAGCATACGGAGCGTTAATGAAAAACTGTTTTTT. Translating gives CASIRSVNEKLFF.

The rearrangement uses TRBV6-1 and TRBJ2-3; no clear D. There are 14 residues in the CDR3. Germline loops: CDR1 MNHNS, CDR2 SASEGT. V was trimmed by 4 bases and J by 2 bases, leaving 10 bases between them. The CDR3 is CASSAQYSTDTQYF. The CDR3, as DNA: TGTGCCAGCAGTGCCCAATATTCCACAGATACGCAGTATTTT.

This chain links TRBV28 with TRBJ2-7, with D perhaps TRBD1 (6 bases). The CDR3 consists of 13 residues. V shed 9 bases and J shed 4 bases, with 16 bases lying between them. Germline CDR1 and CDR2: MDHEN and SYDVKM. This CDR3 is CASSPGQTYEQYF. The DNA of the CDR3 is TGTGCCAGTTCCCCAGGACAGACATACGAGCAGTACTTC.

The rearrangement joins TRBV19 to TRBJ1-2; D is ambiguous. Trimming shortened V by 5 bases and J by 5 bases, and 9 bases separated the two germline ends. In germline, CDR1 is LNHDA, CDR2 SQIVND (reference sequence). The CDR3 length is 12 residues. The CDR3 bases are TGTGCCAGTAGTCCGGACGTATATGGCTACACCTTC. Translated, it gives CASSPDVYGYTF.

The chain recombines TRBV9 with TRBJ1-5; D not certain. The V and J ends lost 0 bases and 6 bases respectively, with 4 bases between them. The length of the CDR3 is 12 residues. The germline V gene has CDR1 SGDLS and CDR2 YYNGEE. This chain's CDR3 is CASSVGGQPQHF. The CDR3 DNA follows: TGTGCCAGCAGCGTAGGGGGTCAGCCCCAGCATTTT.

This chain uses TRBV7-8 with TRBJ2-5; possible D gene TRBD2, 5 bases. The end of the DNA aligns better with TRBJ2-7, so the J call may be wrong. This CDR3 has 14 amino acids. Germline values: CDR1 SGHVS, CDR2 FQNEAQ. The CDR3 coding sequence is TGTGCCAGCAGCTCGACGGAGGATTCCTACGAGCAGTACTTC. Protein: CASSSTEDSYEQYF.

The chain links TRBV5-1 to TRBJ1-4, with a tentative D call TRBD1 (6 bases). Trimming pared 1 base from V and 8 bases from J, leaving 18 bases between. The V gene's germline CDR1 is SGHRS and CDR2 YFSETQ. This CDR3 contains 16 residues. DNA of the CDR3: TGCGCCAGCAGCTTGATTTCGAGACAGGAGGGGGAAAAACTGTTTTTT. As protein: CASSLISRQEGEKLFF.

The genes are TRBV19 and TRBJ2-1, with 13 bases matching TRBD2. The germline gives CDR1 LNHDA, CDR2 SQIVND (reference sequence). The CDR3 consists of 13 residues. DNA of the CDR3: TGTGCAACTAGCGGGAGGGCCTACAATGAGCAGTTCTTC. Residues: CATSGRAYNEQFF.

This chain uses TRBV15 with TRBJ1-1; D gene uncertain. Germline CDR1 and CDR2: LNHNV and YYDKDF (reference sequence). The V and J ends lost 0 bases and 0 bases respectively, with 8 bases between them. This CDR3 region has 15 residues. CDR3 sequence: CATSRDRILNTEAFF. In DNA form, the CDR3 reads TGTGCCACCAGCAGAGACAGGATTCTGAACACTGAAGCTTTCTTT.

Turning to this clone: Mismatch with germline at one junction end may stem from a read error. The gene calls are TRBV4-2 and TRBJ1-2, with D unresolved. Germline V gene data show CDR1 as LGHNA and CDR2 as YNFKEQ. This CDR3 region has 14 residues. In DNA, the CDR3 is TGTGCCAGCAGCCAAGAAACACTCCACTACGGCTACACCTTC. Residues: CASSQETLHYGYTF.

This sequence joins TRBV5-5 and TRBJ1-2; D is possibly TRBD1 (5 bases). Germline V gene lookup returns CDR1 SGHKS and CDR2 YYEKEE (reference sequence). The ends were cut back, 4 bases at V and 5 bases at J, with 18 bases in the middle. The CDR3 totals 15 residues. The CDR3 DNA sequence: TGTGCCAGCAGCCCGTCGATGGGACTTCGTTATGGCTACACCTTC. As protein: CASSPSMGLRYGYTF.

The chain has TRBV5-6 and TRBJ2-2, with a weak D call TRBD2 (7 bases). The germline gives CDR1 SGHDT, CDR2 YYEEEE. V shed 0 bases and J shed 4 bases, with 16 bases lying between them. CDR3 size: 17 residues. In DNA, the CDR3 is TGTGCCAGCAGCTTGGGTGCCCGCGGGGGCGGCACCGGGGAGCTGTTTTTT. Its protein is CASSLGARGGGTGELFF.

The chain has TRBV5-4 and TRBJ2-1; tentatively, D is TRBD1 (6 bases). Per the germline V gene, CDR1 is SGHNT and CDR2 is YYREEE (reference sequence). Trimming removed 4 bases at V and 4 bases at J, with 18 bases between. This CDR3 comprises 16 residues. The CDR3 loop is CASSPGVAGVYNEQFF. CDR3 bases: TGTGCCAGCAGCCCAGGGGTGGCGGGCGTATACAATGAGCAGTTCTTC.

The chain recombines TRBV4-3 with TRBJ1-6; D not certain. Germline V lookup: CDR1 LGHNA, CDR2 YSLEER. Trimming left V 0 bases short and J 9 bases short, with 12 bases between. The length of the CDR3 is 15 residues. CDR3 sequence (DNA): TGCGCCAGCAGCCAAGATCGGGTCGGGCGTTCACCCCTCCACTTT. The encoded protein is CASSQDRVGRSPLHF.

The rearrangement uses TRBV2 and TRBJ2-5; a possible D gene is TRBD1 (6 bases). The CDR3 runs 12 residues. Trimming removed 3 bases at V and 6 bases at J, with 8 bases between. The V gene's germline CDR1 is SNHLY and CDR2 FYNNEI. The CDR3 spells CASSDRGQTQYF. The CDR3 DNA follows: TGTGCCAGCAGTGACAGGGGTCAGACCCAGTACTTC. The complete variable domain, with remaining parts taken from reference TRBV2 and TRBJ2-5, reads EPEVTQTPSHQVTQMGQEVILRCVPISNHLYFYWYRQILGQKVEFLVSFYNNEISEKSEIFDDQFSVERPDGSNFTLKIRSTKLEDSAMYFCASSDRGQTQYFGPGTRLLVL.

The V and J genes are TRBV11-2 and TRBJ1-2, with TRBD1 matching over 8 bases. This CDR3 contains 15 residues. Unmatched junction bases numbered 5, after V lost 2 bases and J lost 3 bases. Germline V gene lookup returns CDR1 SGHAT and CDR2 FQNNGV. This CDR3 is CASSLQGASDYGYTF. Written as DNA, the CDR3 is TGTGCCAGCAGCTTACAGGGGGCAAGTGACTATGGCTACACCTTC.

This rearrangement joins TRBV4-1 to TRBJ1-2; TRBD1 matches 7 bases. The germline CDR1 and CDR2 sequences are MGHRA and YSYEKL. The length of the CDR3 is 14 residues. Trimming at V came to 3 bases and at J to 4 bases, leaving 5 bases not matched to a gene. CDR3 sequence reads: CASSHSGQFYGYTF. DNA of the CDR3: TGCGCCAGCAGCCACTCGGGACAGTTCTATGGCTACACCTTC.

The sample holds a few counts of this clone. This chain joins TRBV4-3 and TRBJ1-1, with a possible D match to TRBD1 (5 bases). Germline lookup yields CDR1 LGHNA and CDR2 YSLEER. The CDR3 spans 13 residues. Trimming took 7 bases from V and 4 from J, leaving 13 bases between them. The CDR3 protein is CASTFGGSTEAFF. The CDR3, as DNA: TGCGCCAGCACCTTCGGGGGTAGCACTGAAGCTTTCTTT.

The CDR3 nucleotides are TGTGCCAGCAGCGGAGACGAGCAGTACTTC. Translated, it gives CASSGDEQYF. This sequence joins TRBV9 and TRBJ2-7; no reliable D call. There are 10 residues in the CDR3. Trimming removed 3 bases at V and 5 bases at J, with 3 bases between. CDR1 SGDLS and CDR2 YYNGEE come from the germline V gene.

This sequence joins TRBV2 and TRBJ1-3; possible D gene TRBD1, 6 bases. Trimming cost V 0 bases and J 2 bases, with 14 bases left between them. Germline V gene sequence: CDR1 SNHLY, CDR2 FYNNEI. This CDR3 is built from 17 residues. CDR3 DNA sequence: TGTGCCAGCAGTGAAGCGCCCCAGGGGTCCGCTGGAAACACCATATATTTT. It encodes CASSEAPQGSAGNTIYF.

The genes are TRBV19 and TRBJ1-5, with 7 bases aligning to TRBD1. With V trimmed by 5 bases and J by 1 base, 8 bases remained unmatched. Germline CDR1 and CDR2: LNHDA and SQIVND (reference sequence). This CDR3 region has 16 residues. CDR3 amino acids: CASSQMTGTSNQPQHF. CDR3 DNA: TGTGCCAGTAGTCAGATGACAGGGACGAGCAATCAGCCCCAGCATTTT. Looking up the rest from reference TRBV19 and TRBJ1-5 gives the full variable domain: DGGITQSPKYLFRKEGQNVTLSCEQNLNHDAMYWYRQDPGQGLRLIYYSQIVNDFQKGDIAEGYSVSREKKESFPLTVTSAQKNPTAFYLCASSQMTGTSNQPQHFGDGTRLSIL.

The chain couples TRBV21-1 to TRBJ1-5; TRBD1 is the table's D call and was not checked against the DNA. TRBV21-1 constitutes a pseudogene. This CDR3 comprises 18 residues. As DNA, the CDR3 is TGTGCCAGCACCCGCACCGACAGGATTACAGGGGGCAATCAGCCCCAGCATTTT. It yields the protein CASTRTDRITGGNQPQHF.